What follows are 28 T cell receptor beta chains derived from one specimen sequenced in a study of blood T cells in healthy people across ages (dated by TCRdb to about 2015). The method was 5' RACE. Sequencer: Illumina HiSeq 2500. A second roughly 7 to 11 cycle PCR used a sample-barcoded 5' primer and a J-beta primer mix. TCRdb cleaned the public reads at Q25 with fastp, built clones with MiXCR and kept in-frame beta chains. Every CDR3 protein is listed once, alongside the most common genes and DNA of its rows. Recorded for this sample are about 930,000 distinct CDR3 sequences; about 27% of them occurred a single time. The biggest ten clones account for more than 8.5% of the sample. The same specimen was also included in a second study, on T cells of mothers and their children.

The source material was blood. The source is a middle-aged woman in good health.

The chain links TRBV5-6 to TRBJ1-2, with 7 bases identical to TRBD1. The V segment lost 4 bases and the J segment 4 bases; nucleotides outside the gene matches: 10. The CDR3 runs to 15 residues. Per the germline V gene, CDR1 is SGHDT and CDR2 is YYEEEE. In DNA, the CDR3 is TGTGCCAGCAGCCCCCGAGACAGGGAGTGCTATGGCTACACCTTC. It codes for CASSPRDRECYGYTF.

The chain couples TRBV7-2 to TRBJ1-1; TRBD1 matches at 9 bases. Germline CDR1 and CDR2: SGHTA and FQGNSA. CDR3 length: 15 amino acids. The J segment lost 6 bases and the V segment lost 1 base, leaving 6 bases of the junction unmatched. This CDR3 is CASSLDRQGGPEAFF. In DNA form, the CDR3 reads TGTGCCAGCAGCTTAGACCGACAGGGGGGCCCTGAAGCTTTCTTT.

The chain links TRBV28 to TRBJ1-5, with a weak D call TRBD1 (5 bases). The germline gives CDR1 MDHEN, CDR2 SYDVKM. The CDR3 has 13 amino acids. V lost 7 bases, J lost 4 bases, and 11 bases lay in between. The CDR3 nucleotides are TGTGCCAGCAAGGGGAGGACAAATCAGCCCCAGCATTTT. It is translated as CASKGRTNQPQHF.

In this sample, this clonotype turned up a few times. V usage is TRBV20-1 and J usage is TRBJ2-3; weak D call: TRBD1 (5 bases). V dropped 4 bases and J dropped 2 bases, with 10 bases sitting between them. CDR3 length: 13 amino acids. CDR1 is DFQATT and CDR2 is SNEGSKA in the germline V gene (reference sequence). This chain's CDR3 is CSAMGRNTDTQYF. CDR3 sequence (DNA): TGCAGTGCTATGGGGCGTAACACAGATACGCAGTATTTT.

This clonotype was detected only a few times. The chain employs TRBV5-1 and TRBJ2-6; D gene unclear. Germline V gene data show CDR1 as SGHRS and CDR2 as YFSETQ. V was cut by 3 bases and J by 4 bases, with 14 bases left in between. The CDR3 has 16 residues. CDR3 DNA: TGCGCCAGCAGCTGGCTCGCTCGGCAGGGGGCCAACGTCCTGACTTTC. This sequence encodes CASSWLARQGANVLTF.

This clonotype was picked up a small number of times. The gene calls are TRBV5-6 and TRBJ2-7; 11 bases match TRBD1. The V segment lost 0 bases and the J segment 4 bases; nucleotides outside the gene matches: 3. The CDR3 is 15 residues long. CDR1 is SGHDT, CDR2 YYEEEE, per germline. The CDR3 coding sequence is TGTGCCAGCAGCTTGGAGGGACAGGGGGATTACGAGCAGTACTTC. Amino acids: CASSLEGQGDYEQYF.

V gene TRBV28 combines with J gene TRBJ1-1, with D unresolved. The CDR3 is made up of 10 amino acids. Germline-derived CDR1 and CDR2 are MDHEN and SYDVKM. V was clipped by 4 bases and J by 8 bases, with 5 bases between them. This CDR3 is CASSSVEAFF. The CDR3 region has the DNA TGTGCCAGCAGTTCTGTAGAAGCTTTCTTT.

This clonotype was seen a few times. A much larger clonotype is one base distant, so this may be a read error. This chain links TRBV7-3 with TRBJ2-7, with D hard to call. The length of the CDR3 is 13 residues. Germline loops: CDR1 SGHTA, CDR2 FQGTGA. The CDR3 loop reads CAGSPGSNGEQYF. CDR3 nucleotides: TGTGCCGGCAGCCCCGGTAGCAACGGGGAGCAGTACTTC. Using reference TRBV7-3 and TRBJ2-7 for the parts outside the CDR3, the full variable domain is GAGVSQTPSNKVTEKGKYVELRCDPISGHTALYWYRQSLGQGPEFLIYFQGTGAADDSGLPNDRFFAVRPEGSVSTLKIQRTERGDSAVYLCAGSPGSNGEQYFGPGTRLTVT.

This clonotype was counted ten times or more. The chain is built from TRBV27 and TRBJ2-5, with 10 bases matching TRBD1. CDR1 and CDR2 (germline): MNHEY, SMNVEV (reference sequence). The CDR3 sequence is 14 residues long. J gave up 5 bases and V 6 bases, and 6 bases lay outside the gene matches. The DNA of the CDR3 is TGTGCCAGCAGAGGACAGGGGGTATGGGAGACCCAGTACTTC. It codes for CASRGQGVWETQYF.

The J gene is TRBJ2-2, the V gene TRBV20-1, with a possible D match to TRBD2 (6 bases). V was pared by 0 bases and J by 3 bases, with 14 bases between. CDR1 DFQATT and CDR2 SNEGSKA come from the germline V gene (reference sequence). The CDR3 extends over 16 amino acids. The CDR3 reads CSARDSRRGDTGELFF. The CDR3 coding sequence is TGCAGTGCTAGAGATTCTAGGCGGGGAGACACCGGGGAGCTGTTTTTT.

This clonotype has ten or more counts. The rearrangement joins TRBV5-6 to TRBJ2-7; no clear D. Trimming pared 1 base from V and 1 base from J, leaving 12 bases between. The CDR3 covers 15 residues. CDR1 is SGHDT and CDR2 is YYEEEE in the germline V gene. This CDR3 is CASSLKPVASYEQYF. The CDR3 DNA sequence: TGTGCCAGCAGCTTGAAACCAGTCGCATCCTACGAGCAGTACTTC.

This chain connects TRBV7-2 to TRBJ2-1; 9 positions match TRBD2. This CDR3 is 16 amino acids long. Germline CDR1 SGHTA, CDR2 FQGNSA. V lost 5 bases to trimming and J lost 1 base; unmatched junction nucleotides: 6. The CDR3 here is CASSTASGGSYNEQFF. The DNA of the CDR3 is TGTGCCAGCAGCACAGCCAGCGGGGGGTCCTACAATGAGCAGTTCTTC.

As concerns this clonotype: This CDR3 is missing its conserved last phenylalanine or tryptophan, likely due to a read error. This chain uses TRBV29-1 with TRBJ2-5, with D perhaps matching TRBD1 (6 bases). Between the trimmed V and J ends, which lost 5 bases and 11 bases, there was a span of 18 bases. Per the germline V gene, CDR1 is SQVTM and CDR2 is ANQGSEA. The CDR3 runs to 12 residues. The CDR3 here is CSVWDNSYGQYC. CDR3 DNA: TGCAGCGTTTGGGACAACTCCTACGGGCAGTACTGC.

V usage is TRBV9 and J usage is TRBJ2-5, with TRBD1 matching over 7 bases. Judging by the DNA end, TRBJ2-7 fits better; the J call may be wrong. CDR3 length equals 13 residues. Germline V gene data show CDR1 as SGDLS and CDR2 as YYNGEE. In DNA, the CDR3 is TGTGCCAGCAGCCGGGACCCAGGGGGCGAGCAGTACTTC. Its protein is CASSRDPGGEQYF.

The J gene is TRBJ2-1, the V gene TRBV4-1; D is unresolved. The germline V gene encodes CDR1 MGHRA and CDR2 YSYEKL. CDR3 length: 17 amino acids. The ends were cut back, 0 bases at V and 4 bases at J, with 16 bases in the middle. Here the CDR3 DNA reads TGCGCCAGCAGCCAAGATTGGCGGAGCCCTGCTTACAATGAGCAGTTCTTC. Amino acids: CASSQDWRSPAYNEQFF.

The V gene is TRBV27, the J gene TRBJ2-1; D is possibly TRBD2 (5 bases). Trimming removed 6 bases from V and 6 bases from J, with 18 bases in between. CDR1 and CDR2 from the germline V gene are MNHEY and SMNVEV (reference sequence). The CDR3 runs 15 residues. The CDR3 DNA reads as TGTGCCAGCAGCCTCCCGCCCCAAGGAGGCAATGAGCAGTTCTTC. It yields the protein CASSLPPQGGNEQFF.

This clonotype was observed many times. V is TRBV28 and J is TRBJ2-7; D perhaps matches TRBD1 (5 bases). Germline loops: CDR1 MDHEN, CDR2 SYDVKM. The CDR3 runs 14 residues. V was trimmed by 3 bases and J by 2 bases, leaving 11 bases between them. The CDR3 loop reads CASSFGAAPYEQYF. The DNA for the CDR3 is TGTGCCAGCAGTTTTGGGGCGGCCCCCTACGAGCAGTACTTC.

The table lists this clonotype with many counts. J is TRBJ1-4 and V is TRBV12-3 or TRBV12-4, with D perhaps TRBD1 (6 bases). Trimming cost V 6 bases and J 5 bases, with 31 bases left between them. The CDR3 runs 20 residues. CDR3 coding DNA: TGTGCCAGCAGGGGGGATGGTGTCGGCAAGACAGGACTTCAGAATGAAAAACTGTTTTTT. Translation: CASRGDGVGKTGLQNEKLFF.

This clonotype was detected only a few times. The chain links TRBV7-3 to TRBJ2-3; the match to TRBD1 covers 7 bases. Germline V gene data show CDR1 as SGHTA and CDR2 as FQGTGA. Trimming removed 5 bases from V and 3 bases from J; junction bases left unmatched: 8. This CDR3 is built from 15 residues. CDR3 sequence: CASSRDRAVTDTQYF. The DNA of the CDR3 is TGTGCCAGCAGCCGTGACAGGGCAGTGACAGATACGCAGTATTTT. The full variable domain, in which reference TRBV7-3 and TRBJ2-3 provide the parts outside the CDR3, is GAGVSQTPSNKVTEKGKYVELRCDPISGHTALYWYRQSLGQGPEFLIYFQGTGAADDSGLPNDRFFAVRPEGSVSTLKIQRTERGDSAVYLCASSRDRAVTDTQYFGPGTRLTVL.

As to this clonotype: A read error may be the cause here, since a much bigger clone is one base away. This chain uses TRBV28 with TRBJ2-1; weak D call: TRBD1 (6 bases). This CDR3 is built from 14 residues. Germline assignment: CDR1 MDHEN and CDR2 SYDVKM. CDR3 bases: TGTGCCAGCAGTAGAGGACAGAACTACGATGAGCAGTTCTTC. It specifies CASSRGQNYDEQFF.

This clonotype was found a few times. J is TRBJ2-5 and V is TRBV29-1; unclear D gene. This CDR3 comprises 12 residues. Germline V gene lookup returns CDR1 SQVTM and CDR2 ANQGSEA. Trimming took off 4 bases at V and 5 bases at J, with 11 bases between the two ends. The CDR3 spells CSVGRGTETQYF. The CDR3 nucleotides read TGCAGCGTTGGGCGAGGTACCGAGACCCAGTACTTC.

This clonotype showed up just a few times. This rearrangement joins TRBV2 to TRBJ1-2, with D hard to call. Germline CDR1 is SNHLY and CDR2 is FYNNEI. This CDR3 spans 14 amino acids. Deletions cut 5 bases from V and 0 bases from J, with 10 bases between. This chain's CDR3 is CASSKISANYGYTF. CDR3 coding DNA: TGTGCCAGCAGTAAAATTTCTGCTAACTATGGCTACACCTTC.

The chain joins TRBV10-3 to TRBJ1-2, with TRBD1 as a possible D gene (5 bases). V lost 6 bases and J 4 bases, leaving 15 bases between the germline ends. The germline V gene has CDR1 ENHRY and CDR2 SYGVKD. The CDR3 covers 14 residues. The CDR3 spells CAIRGEGFVYGYTF. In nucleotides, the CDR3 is TGTGCCATCAGGGGGGAGGGGTTCGTCTATGGCTACACCTTC.

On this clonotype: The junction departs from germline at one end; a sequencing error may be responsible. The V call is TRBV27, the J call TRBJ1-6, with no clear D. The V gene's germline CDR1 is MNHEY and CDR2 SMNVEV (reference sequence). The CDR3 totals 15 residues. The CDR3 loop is CAGSLSGGRHSPLHF. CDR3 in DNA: TGTGCCGGCAGTTTAAGCGGAGGAAGGCATTCACCCCTCCACTTT.

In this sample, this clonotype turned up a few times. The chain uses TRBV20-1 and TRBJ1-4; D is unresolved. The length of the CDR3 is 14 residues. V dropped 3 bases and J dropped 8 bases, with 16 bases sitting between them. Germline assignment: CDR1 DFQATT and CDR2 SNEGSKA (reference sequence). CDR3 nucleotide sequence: TGCAGTGCTAGTCTGGCCGGAGGGTTAGAAAAACTGTTTTTT. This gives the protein CSASLAGGLEKLFF.

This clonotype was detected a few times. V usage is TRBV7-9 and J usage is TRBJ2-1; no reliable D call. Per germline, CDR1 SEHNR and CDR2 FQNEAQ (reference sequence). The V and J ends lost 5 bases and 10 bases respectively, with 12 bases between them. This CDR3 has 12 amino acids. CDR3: CASSPGRQEQFF. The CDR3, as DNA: TGTGCCAGCAGCCCTGGGCGGCAGGAGCAGTTCTTC.

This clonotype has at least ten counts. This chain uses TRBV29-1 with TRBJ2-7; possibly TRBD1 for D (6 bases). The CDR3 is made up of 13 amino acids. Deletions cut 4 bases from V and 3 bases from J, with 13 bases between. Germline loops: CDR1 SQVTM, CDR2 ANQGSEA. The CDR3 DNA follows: TGCAGCGTTGGACTACAGGGTAACTACGAGCAGTACTTC. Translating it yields CSVGLQGNYEQYF.

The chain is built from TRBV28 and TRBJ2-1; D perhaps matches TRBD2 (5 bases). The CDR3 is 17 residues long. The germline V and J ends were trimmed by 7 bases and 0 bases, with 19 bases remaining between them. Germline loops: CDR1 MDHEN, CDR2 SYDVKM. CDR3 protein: CASTGGVVRASYNEQFF. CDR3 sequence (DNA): TGTGCCAGCACCGGAGGAGTCGTACGAGCCTCCTACAATGAGCAGTTCTTC.